The present T cell receptor beta chain was sequenced within a study of CD8 T cells in ankylosing spondylitis. Findings and caveats of the study: A TCR beta motif of 7 to 9 highly homologous variants seemed to mark ankylosing spondylitis blood. As reported, disease-linked clones showed significant enrichment in matched ankylosing spondylitis synovial fluid.

This clonotype was seen repeatedly, ten times or more. Its specificity is not known. Each CDR3 protein is one row after TCRdb ran MiXCR on the 5' RACE reads. Of 200,000 to 250,000 distinct CDR3 sequences detected, roughly 10% appear once; the ten largest clones hold 6% to 7.5%. The TCR sequence derives from a male donor with ankylosing spondylitis or in good health (not recorded which). Sequencing was performed on blood, either unsorted or a sorted T cell fraction (not recorded which).

Written as DNA, the CDR3 is TGCGCCAGCAGCTCCCCGACAGAGCACTATGGCTACACCTTC. Translating it yields CASSSPTEHYGYTF. This rearrangement joins TRBV5-1 to TRBJ1-2; TRBD1 is a possible D gene (5 bases). Trimming shortened V by 3 bases and J by 3 bases, and 12 bases separated the two germline ends. CDR3 length: 14 residues. Germline V gives CDR1 SGHRS, CDR2 YFSETQ.